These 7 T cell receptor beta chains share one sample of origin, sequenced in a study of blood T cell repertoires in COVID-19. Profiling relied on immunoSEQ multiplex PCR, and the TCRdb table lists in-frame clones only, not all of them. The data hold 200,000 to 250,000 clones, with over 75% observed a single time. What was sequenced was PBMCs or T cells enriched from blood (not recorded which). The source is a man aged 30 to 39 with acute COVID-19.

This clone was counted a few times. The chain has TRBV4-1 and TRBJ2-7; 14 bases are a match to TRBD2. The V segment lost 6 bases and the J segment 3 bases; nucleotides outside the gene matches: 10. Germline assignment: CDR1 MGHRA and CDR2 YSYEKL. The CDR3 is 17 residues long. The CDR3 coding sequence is TGCGCCAGCAGTGATCTTGCCGGGACTAGCGGGGGCTACGAGCAGTACTTC. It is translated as CASSDLAGTSGGYEQYF.

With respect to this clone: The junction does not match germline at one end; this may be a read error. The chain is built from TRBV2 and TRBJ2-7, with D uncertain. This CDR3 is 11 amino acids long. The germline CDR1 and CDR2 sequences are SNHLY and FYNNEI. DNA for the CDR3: TGTGCCAGCAGTGTGGGCCCCACGGTGTCCTTC. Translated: CASSVGPTVSF.

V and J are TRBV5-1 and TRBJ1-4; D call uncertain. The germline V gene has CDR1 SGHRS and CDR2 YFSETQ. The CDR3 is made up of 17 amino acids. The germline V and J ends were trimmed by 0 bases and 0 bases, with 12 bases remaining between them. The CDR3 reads CASSLAGEPSTNEKLFF. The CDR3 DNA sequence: TGCGCCAGCAGCTTGGCCGGGGAGCCCTCAACTAATGAAAAACTGTTTTTT.

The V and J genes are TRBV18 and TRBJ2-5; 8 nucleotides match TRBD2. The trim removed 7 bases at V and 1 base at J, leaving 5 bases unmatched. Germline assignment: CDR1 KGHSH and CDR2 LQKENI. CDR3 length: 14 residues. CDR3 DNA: TGTGCCAGCTGGGGCGGGGGGCCCCAAGAGACCCAGTACTTC. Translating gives CASWGGGPQETQYF.

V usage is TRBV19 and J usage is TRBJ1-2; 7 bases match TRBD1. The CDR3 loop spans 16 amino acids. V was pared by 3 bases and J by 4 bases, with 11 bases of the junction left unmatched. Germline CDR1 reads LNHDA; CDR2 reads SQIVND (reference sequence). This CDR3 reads CASSIARTGLIYGYTF. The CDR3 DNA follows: TGTGCCAGTAGTATTGCGAGGACAGGACTGATCTATGGCTACACCTTC.

DNA for the CDR3: TGTGCCAGCAGTACACGGACAGGCCTGTACCAAGAGACCCAGTACTTC. The encoded protein is CASSTRTGLYQETQYF. The chain has TRBV27 and TRBJ2-5; TRBD1 agrees at 7 bases. The trim removed 5 bases at V and 0 bases at J, leaving 9 bases unmatched. The CDR3 is 16 amino acids. Germline V gene sequence: CDR1 MNHEY, CDR2 SMNVEV (reference sequence).

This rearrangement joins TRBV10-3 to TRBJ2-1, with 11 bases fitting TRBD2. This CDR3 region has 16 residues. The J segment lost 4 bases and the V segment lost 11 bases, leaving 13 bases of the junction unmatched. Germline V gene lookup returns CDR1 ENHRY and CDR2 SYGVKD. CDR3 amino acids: CASRAAGTSGYNEQFF. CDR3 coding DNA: TGTGCCTCGCGCGCGGCCGGGACTAGCGGATACAATGAGCAGTTCTTC.